This passage covers 9 T cell receptor beta chains from one sample sequenced in a study of immune evolution from preneoplasia to lung adenocarcinoma (TCRdb year 2021). Library generation was performed with the immunoSEQ multiplex PCR assay. What TCRdb holds here is the immuneACCESS table cut down to in-frame rearrangements. Part of the clones is not present; checked against another copy, under half of the missing clones reflect an unresolved V gene, and the others are unexplained. This sample holds fewer than 14,000 clones; more than 70% were observed only once. The ten biggest clones cover about 1.8% of the sample. Sequenced sample: FFPE minimally invasive lung adenocarcinoma tissue. This specimen's cell subset or site label, per the study, means: micro-invasive lung adenocarcinoma (MIA). The receptors stem from a person in their 70s with lung adenocarcinoma.

This clone was recorded only once. The chain employs TRBV7-8 and TRBJ1-4, with TRBD1 matching 9 bases. Germline lookup yields CDR1 SGHVS and CDR2 FQNEAQ. The J segment lost 10 bases and the V segment lost 5 bases, leaving 2 bases of the junction unmatched. This CDR3 comprises 12 residues. The DNA of the CDR3 is TGTGCCAGCAGCGTGACAGGGGGAAAACTGTTTTTT. As protein: CASSVTGGKLFF.

V gene TRBV6-4 combines with J gene TRBJ2-1; D uncertain. The CDR3 has 13 amino acids. The V end lost 1 base, the J end lost 6 bases, and 7 bases lay between the germline ends. From germline, CDR1 is MRHNA and CDR2 SNTAGT. DNA for the CDR3: TGTGCCAGCAGTGACTGGGGTGGCAATGAGCAGTTCTTC. It translates to CASSDWGGNEQFF.

The chain uses TRBV7-6 and TRBJ2-3; 9 positions match TRBD1. With 3 bases clipped from V and 5 bases from J, the junction kept 9 bases outside the gene matches. This CDR3 has 16 amino acids. Germline CDR1 reads SGHVS; CDR2 reads FNYEAQ. The CDR3 DNA sequence: TGTGCCAGCAGCTTGACGGACAGGGGTTTTCTAGATACGCAGTATTTT. Residues: CASSLTDRGFLDTQYF.

The chain uses TRBV5-1 and TRBJ2-3, with a tentative D call TRBD2 (6 bases). The germline V gene has CDR1 SGHRS and CDR2 YFSETQ. Trimming shortened V by 0 bases and J by 6 bases, and 14 bases separated the two germline ends. There are 15 residues in the CDR3. The CDR3 region has the DNA TGCGCCAGCAGCTTGGGGACTACTCTTTCTGATACGCAGTATTTT. Translating it yields CASSLGTTLSDTQYF.

The CDR3 DNA sequence: TGCGCCAGCAGTGGTCGGGGGACTAGCGGGGCAGATACGCAGTATTTT. This sequence encodes CASSGRGTSGADTQYF. V is TRBV10-1 and J is TRBJ2-3; the match to TRBD2 covers 13 bases. The CDR3 length is 16 residues. CDR1 is WNHNN, CDR2 SYGVQD, per germline (reference sequence). Trimming took 4 bases from V and 4 from J; bases not matched to a gene: 5.

The chain couples TRBV7-6 to TRBJ2-7; 9 bases map to TRBD1. V was pared by 2 bases and J by 3 bases, with 17 bases of the junction left unmatched. CDR1 and CDR2 from the germline V gene are SGHVS and FNYEAQ. The CDR3 contains 19 residues. In nucleotides, the CDR3 is TGTGCCAGCAGCTTACTAAACCAGCCATACAGGGGGCGCGTCTACGAGCAGTACTTC. Protein sequence: CASSLLNQPYRGRVYEQYF.

The chain links TRBV6-6 to TRBJ2-7; D is undetermined. This CDR3 spans 16 amino acids. Trimming left V 5 bases short and J 3 bases short, with 20 bases between. CDR1 is MNHNY, CDR2 SVGAGI, per germline (reference sequence). The CDR3 here is CASSRDNGFTDYEQYF. CDR3 DNA: TGTGCCAGCAGTAGAGATAATGGCTTCACAGACTACGAGCAGTACTTC.

This clone has just a few counts. The J gene is TRBJ2-2, the V gene TRBV7-3; maybe TRBD1 (6 bases). The germline V and J ends were trimmed by 3 bases and 2 bases, with 13 bases remaining between them. The CDR3 sequence is 16 residues long. Germline-derived CDR1 and CDR2 are SGHTA and FQGTGA. CDR3 nucleotide sequence: TGTGCCAGCAGCTTCTTAGGGGGACGAAACACCGGGGAGCTGTTTTTT. Its protein is CASSFLGGRNTGELFF.

The V call is TRBV9, the J call TRBJ1-1; tentatively, D is TRBD1 (5 bases). CDR1 is SGDLS and CDR2 is YYNGEE in the germline V gene. With 3 bases removed from V and 3 bases from J, the gap between germline ends came to 9 bases. The CDR3 is 13 residues long. The CDR3 loop is CASSEGPDTEAFF. CDR3 DNA: TGTGCCAGCAGCGAGGGGCCGGACACTGAAGCTTTCTTT.